This paragraph covers one T cell receptor (beta chain) sequence. Its cognate antigen is unknown. This entry is derived from a study of CD8+CD57+ T cells in acquired aplastic anemia. Study in general: The DNA of sorted CD4+ and CD8+ cells averaged around 3.2 ug. Study-level points and caveats: Patients and controls had CD8+ Simpson's diversity values that were not significantly distinct.

The template used for profiling TCR beta VDJ and CDR3 was genomic DNA. Each CDR3 protein gets one entry after TCRdb re-called the reads with MiXCR. The table lists 200,000 or so distinct CDR3 sequences, over 55% of them singletons. With 0 bases clipped from V and 6 bases from J, the junction kept 16 bases outside the gene matches. The CDR3 consists of 19 residues. Germline values: CDR1 SNHLY, CDR2 FYNNEI. Patients who underwent sequencing had shown CD8+CD57+ cell expansion by flow cytometry. Blood came from patients not yet given any therapy. This rearrangement joins TRBV2 to TRBJ2-2, with 7 bases identical to TRBD2. This sequence was found in a human donor with aplastic anemia. The specimen sequenced was sorted CD4+, CD8+, or CD8+CD57+ T cells (not recorded which) from PBMCs. For the CDR3, the DNA is TGTGCCAGCAGTGAAGCGCCCCCCTCCGCGGGGGTTGGGGCCGGGGAGCTGTTTTTT. The encoded protein is CASSEAPPSAGVGAGELFF.